The T cell receptor (beta chain) described here comes from a study of T cell responses to AZD1222 COVID-19 vaccine. Assay used: immunoSEQ multiplex PCR; TCRdb lists only in-frame clones, some missing. The profile shows 100,000 to 150,000 clones, over 75% of them singletons. V lost 4 bases to trimming and J lost 8 bases, with 24 bases between them. The CDR3 extends over 16 amino acids. Per germline, CDR1 SGHDT and CDR2 YYEEEE. This sequence joins TRBV5-6 and TRBJ1-2; D possibly corresponds to TRBD1 (5 bases). The material was peripheral blood, obtained on day 0 of AZD1222 vaccination. The clonotype originates from an adult in good health. The DNA of the CDR3 is TGTGCCAGCAGCCCGGCTACCCTACAGGCCCTGGAAGGCTACACCTTC. Translation gives CASSPATLQALEGYTF.